The 18 T cell receptor beta chains below all came from one sample that was sequenced in a study of shared clonotypes between healthy human individuals. Sequencing used immunoSEQ multiplex PCR; TCRdb keeps in-frame clones, though not all of them. The top ten hold approximately 25% of the sample, which has under 150,000 clones, 55% to 80% seen once. Material: memory CD8+ T cells sorted from blood. The subset was: CD45RO+ cells pooled with CCR7-negative TemRA cells. These receptors came from a woman between 25 and 40 years old in good health.

The CDR3 region is CASSPDRGYNYGYTF. The CDR3 nucleotides read TGTGCCAGCTCACCCGACCGTGGGTATAACTATGGCTACACCTTC. The gene calls are TRBV18 and TRBJ1-2; D not resolved. Germline V gives CDR1 KGHSH, CDR2 LQKENI. Trimming pared 3 bases from V and 1 base from J, leaving 12 bases between. The CDR3 length is 15 residues.

Comment on this clone: The germline gene is not matched at one end of the junction; a read error may be the cause. The same CDR3 also results from other DNA sequences found in this sample. The rearrangement joins TRBV4-1 to TRBJ2-7, with 11 bases aligning to TRBD1. CDR3 length equals 16 residues. Germline CDR1 reads MGHRA; CDR2 reads YSYEKL. The CDR3 sequence: CASSQTLGTGGFEQYF. The CDR3 nucleotides read TGTGCCAGCAGCCAAACACTGGGGACAGGGGGTTTTGAGCAGTACTTC.

Only one count was recorded for this clone. It is likely a read error: a sequence one base away is far more abundant. CDR3 sequence (DNA): TGTGCCAGCGGCACCCGGACAGTAAGCTTAGTCTCTGGGGCCAACGTCCTGACTTTC. Amino acid sequence: CASGTRTVSLVSGANVLTF. The V gene is TRBV11-2, the J gene TRBJ2-6; tentative D call: TRBD1 (6 bases). Germline assignment: CDR1 SGHAT and CDR2 FQNNGV. The CDR3 spans 19 residues. V was shortened by 8 bases and J by 0 bases, with 23 bases between the two germline ends.

The rearrangement uses TRBV6-1 and TRBJ2-7, with 8 positions matching TRBD2. V trimming: 3 bases; J trimming: 6 bases; junction bases outside the gene matches: 10. CDR3 length equals 15 residues. In germline, CDR1 is MNHNS, CDR2 SASEGT. This CDR3 is CASSDGESGSTEQYF. The CDR3 DNA reads TGTGCCAGCAGTGACGGGGAGAGCGGGAGCACCGAGCAGTACTTC.

The chain employs TRBV7-7 and TRBJ2-2; 7 bases fit TRBD2. J was trimmed by 0 bases and V by 5 bases; bases with no gene match: 9. Germline CDR1 SSHAT, CDR2 FNYEAQ (reference sequence). The length of the CDR3 is 17 residues. For the CDR3, the DNA is TGTGCCAGCAGCCTCACCGGGACTACCACGAACACCGGGGAGCTGTTTTTT. It specifies CASSLTGTTTNTGELFF.

This clone was detected ten times or more. The chain recombines TRBV19 with TRBJ1-1; D might be TRBD1 (6 bases). Between the trimmed V and J ends, which lost 5 bases and 6 bases, there was a span of 13 bases. CDR3 length: 13 residues. Looked up from germline, CDR1 is LNHDA and CDR2 is SQIVND (reference sequence). CDR3 amino acids: CASSAWTESEAFF. The CDR3 region has the DNA TGTGCCAGTAGTGCATGGACAGAGTCTGAAGCTTTCTTT.

This clone was detected ten times or more. The chain carries TRBV15 and TRBJ2-1; D is perhaps TRBD2 (6 bases). The germline gives CDR1 LNHNV, CDR2 YYDKDF (reference sequence). CDR3 size: 14 residues. V dropped 3 bases and J dropped 5 bases, with 11 bases sitting between them. The CDR3: CATSSSGTHNEQFF. The CDR3 bases are TGTGCCACCAGCAGCTCCGGGACTCACAATGAGCAGTTCTTC.

This clone was recorded only once. The chain uses TRBV4-2 and TRBJ2-5; unclear D gene. V was pared by 0 bases and J by 1 base, with 6 bases between. Germline values: CDR1 LGHNA, CDR2 YNFKEQ. CDR3 length: 14 residues. CDR3 amino acids: CASSQEAPQETQYF. The DNA for the CDR3 is TGTGCCAGCAGCCAAGAAGCGCCCCAAGAGACCCAGTACTTC.

The rearrangement joins TRBV6-6 to TRBJ1-1; the match to TRBD1 covers 9 bases. The CDR3 runs to 14 residues. Germline V lookup: CDR1 MNHNY, CDR2 SVGAGI (reference sequence). V dropped 7 bases and J dropped 2; count of bases not matched to a gene: 5. The CDR3: CASTLGQGNTEAFF. The CDR3 bases are TGTGCCAGCACTCTGGGACAGGGTAACACTGAAGCTTTCTTT.

The rearrangement uses TRBV6-6 and TRBJ1-6, with D possibly TRBD1 on 6 matching bases. CDR1 is MNHNY, CDR2 SVGAGI, per germline (reference sequence). V was cut by 8 bases and J by 7 bases, with 12 bases left in between. The CDR3 length is 13 residues. The CDR3 region is CASGAGVNSPLHF. The CDR3 DNA follows: TGTGCCAGCGGAGCAGGGGTAAATTCACCCCTCCACTTT.

The chain is built from TRBV5-1 and TRBJ2-2; TRBD1 is a possible D gene (6 bases). The germline CDR1 and CDR2 sequences are SGHRS and YFSETQ. The V gene lost 0 bases and the J gene lost 3 bases, with 9 bases spanning the gap. This CDR3 contains 15 residues. For the CDR3, the DNA is TGCGCCAGCAGCTTGGCGGACAGAGACACCGGGGAGCTGTTTTTT. Amino acids: CASSLADRDTGELFF.

The genes are TRBV27 and TRBJ2-5, with 9 bases that match TRBD2. This CDR3 is 16 amino acids long. Germline trimming cut 1 base from V and 5 bases from J; bases unmatched to any gene: 8. In germline, CDR1 is MNHEY, CDR2 SMNVEV (reference sequence). CDR3 in amino acids: CASSLLAGGPGETQYF. In DNA form, the CDR3 reads TGTGCCAGCAGTTTATTGGCGGGAGGGCCTGGGGAGACCCAGTACTTC.

The genes are TRBV25-1 and TRBJ2-1; D is tentatively TRBD1 or TRBD2 (5 bases each). Per germline, CDR1 MGHDK and CDR2 SYGVNS. This CDR3 region has 14 residues. Trimming removed 1 base from V and 6 bases from J, with 10 bases in between. CDR3 in DNA: TGTGCCAGCAGTGAATCGGGGCAGTCCAATGAGCAGTTCTTC. This translates into CASSESGQSNEQFF.

This clone was counted only a few times. The chain employs TRBV2 and TRBJ2-1; D remains ambiguous. Trimming stripped 5 bases from V and 2 bases from J, with 13 bases between. Germline CDR1 reads SNHLY; CDR2 reads FYNNEI. This CDR3 comprises 15 residues. CDR3 residues: CASSYLAPPYNEQFF. In DNA form, the CDR3 reads TGTGCCAGCAGTTACCTCGCCCCCCCCTACAATGAGCAGTTCTTC.

The chain joins TRBV4-2 to TRBJ2-7; possibly TRBD1 or TRBD2 for D (5 bases each). TRBJ2-5 explains the end of the DNA better; the J call may be wrong. There are 17 residues in the CDR3. Germline V lookup: CDR1 LGHNA, CDR2 YNFKEQ. The CDR3 DNA reads TGTGCCAGCAGCCAAGAATTGGGAGAGGGGCCCCAAGAGACCCAGTACTTC. Encoded protein: CASSQELGEGPQETQYF.

V and J are TRBV28 and TRBJ1-1, with unresolved D. Germline V CDR1 and CDR2: MDHEN, SYDVKM. Trimming took off 8 bases at V and 3 bases at J, with 10 bases between the two ends. The CDR3 has 12 residues. Here the CDR3 DNA reads TGTGCCAGCCAAGAGGTATACACTGAAGCTTTCTTT. Protein: CASQEVYTEAFF.

V gene TRBV6-7 combines with J gene TRBJ1-2; the match to TRBD1 covers 9 bases. TRBV6-7 is an ORF, with its function uncertain. The V segment lost 7 bases and the J segment 0 bases; nucleotides outside the gene matches: 9. CDR3 length: 16 amino acids. The CDR3 spells CASTPGQGRANYGYTF. Here the CDR3 DNA reads TGTGCCAGCACCCCGGGACAGGGTAGAGCTAACTATGGCTACACCTTC.

The chain joins TRBV28 to TRBJ2-3; D possibly matches TRBD1 or TRBD2 (5 bases each). The germline CDR1 and CDR2 sequences are MDHEN and SYDVKM. The V and J ends lost 5 bases and 10 bases respectively, with 10 bases between them. The CDR3 extends over 11 amino acids. In DNA, the CDR3 is TGTGCCAGCAGTCATGGGACCCCGCAGTATTTT. It specifies CASSHGTPQYF.